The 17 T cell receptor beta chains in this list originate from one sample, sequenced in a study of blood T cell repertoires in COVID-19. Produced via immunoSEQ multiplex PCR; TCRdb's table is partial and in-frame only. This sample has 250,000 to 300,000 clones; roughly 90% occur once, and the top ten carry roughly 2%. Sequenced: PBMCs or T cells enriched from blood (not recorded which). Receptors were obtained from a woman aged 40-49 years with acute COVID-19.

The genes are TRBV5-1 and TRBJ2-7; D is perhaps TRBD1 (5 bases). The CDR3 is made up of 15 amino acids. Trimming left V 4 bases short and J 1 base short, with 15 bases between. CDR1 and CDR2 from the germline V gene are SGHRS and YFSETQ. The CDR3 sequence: CASSIIDSSSYEQYF. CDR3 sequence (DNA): TGCGCCAGCAGCATAATAGACAGCTCTTCCTACGAGCAGTACTTC.

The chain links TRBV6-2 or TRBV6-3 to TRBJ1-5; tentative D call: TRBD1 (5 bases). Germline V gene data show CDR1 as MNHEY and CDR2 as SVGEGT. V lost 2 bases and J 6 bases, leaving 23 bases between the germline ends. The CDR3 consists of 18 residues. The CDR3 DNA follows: TGTGCCAGCAGTTACCGACCGGTAACGGGCAGGGAAGGTCAGCCCCAGCATTTT. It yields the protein CASSYRPVTGREGQPQHF.

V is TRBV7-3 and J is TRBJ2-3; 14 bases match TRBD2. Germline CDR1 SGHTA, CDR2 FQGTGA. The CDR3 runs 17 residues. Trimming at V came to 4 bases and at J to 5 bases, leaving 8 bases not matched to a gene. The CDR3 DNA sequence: TGTGCCAGCAGCTCTGGGACTAGCGGGAGCCGAGGAGATACGCAGTATTTT. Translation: CASSSGTSGSRGDTQYF.

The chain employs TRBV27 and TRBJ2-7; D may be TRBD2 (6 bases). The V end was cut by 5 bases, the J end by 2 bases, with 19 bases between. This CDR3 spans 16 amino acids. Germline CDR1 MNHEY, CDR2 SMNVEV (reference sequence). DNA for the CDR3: TGTGCCAGCAGTCCCCTTTCTAATAGCGGAACCTACGAGCAGTACTTC. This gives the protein CASSPLSNSGTYEQYF.

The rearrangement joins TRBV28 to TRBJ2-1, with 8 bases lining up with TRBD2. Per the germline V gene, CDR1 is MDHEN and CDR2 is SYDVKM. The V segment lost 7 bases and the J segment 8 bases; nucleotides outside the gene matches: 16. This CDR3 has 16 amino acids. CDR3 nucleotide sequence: TGTGCCAGCACCCAACCGACCGGGACTAGGGGCTATGAGCAGTTCTTC. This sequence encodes CASTQPTGTRGYEQFF.

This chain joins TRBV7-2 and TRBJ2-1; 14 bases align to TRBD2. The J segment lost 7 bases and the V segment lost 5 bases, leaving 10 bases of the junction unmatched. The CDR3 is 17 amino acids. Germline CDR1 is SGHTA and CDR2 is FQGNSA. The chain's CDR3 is CASSAIATSGGGNEQFF. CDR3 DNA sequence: TGTGCCAGCAGCGCTATAGCGACTAGCGGGGGGGGGAATGAGCAGTTCTTC.

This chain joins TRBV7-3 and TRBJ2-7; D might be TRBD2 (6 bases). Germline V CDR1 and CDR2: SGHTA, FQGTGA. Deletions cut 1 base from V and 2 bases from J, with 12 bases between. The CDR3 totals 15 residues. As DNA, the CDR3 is TGTGCCAGCAGCTTAAAGGGCGGGGAGGCCTACGAGCAGTACTTC. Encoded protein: CASSLKGGEAYEQYF.

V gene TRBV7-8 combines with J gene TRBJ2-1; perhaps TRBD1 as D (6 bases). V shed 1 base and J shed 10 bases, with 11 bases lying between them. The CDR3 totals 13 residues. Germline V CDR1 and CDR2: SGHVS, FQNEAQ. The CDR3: CASSLDGGLEQFF. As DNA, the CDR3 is TGTGCCAGCAGCTTAGATGGGGGCTTGGAGCAGTTCTTC. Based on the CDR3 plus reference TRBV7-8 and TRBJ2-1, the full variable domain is GAGVSQSPRYKVAKRGQDVALRCDPISGHVSLFWYQQALGQGPEFLTYFQNEAQLDKSGLPSDRFFAERPEGSVSTLKIQRTQQEDSAVYLCASSLDGGLEQFFGPGTRLTVL.

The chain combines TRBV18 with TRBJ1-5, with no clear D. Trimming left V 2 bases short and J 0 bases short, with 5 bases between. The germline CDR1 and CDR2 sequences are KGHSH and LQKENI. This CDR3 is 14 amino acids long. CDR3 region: CASSPADSNQPQHF. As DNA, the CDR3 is TGTGCCAGCTCACCAGCGGATAGCAATCAGCCCCAGCATTTT.

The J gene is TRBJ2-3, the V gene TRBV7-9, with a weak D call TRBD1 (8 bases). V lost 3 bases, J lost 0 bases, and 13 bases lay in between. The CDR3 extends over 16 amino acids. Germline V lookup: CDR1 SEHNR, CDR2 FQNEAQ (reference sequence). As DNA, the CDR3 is TGTGCCAGCAGCTTGGGGAGGGACAGGAGCACAGATACGCAGTATTTT. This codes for CASSLGRDRSTDTQYF.

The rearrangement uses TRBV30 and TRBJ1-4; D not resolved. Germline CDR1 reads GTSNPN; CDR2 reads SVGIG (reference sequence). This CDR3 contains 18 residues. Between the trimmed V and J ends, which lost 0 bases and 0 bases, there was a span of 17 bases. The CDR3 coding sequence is TGTGCCTGGAGTGTTACCAGAAAGACCGCGGCAACTAATGAAAAACTGTTTTTT. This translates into CAWSVTRKTAATNEKLFF.

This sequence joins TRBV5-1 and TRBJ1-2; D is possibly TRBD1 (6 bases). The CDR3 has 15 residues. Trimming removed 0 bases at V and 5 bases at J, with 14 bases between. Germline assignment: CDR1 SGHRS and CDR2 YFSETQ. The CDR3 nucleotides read TGCGCCAGCAGCTTGGGGCCGGACAGCACTTATGGCTACACCTTC. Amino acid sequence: CASSLGPDSTYGYTF.

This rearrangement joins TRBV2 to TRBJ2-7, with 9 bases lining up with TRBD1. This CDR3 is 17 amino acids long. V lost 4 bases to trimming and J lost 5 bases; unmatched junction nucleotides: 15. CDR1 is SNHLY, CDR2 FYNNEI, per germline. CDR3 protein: CASSGGTGKLDGNEQYF. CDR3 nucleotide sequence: TGTGCCAGCAGTGGGGGGACAGGGAAACTAGATGGCAACGAGCAGTACTTC.

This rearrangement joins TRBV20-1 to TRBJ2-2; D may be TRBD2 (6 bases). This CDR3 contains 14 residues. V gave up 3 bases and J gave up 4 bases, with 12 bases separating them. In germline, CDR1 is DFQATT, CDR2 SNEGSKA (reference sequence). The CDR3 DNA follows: TGCAGTGCTAGTTATGGCGGGGCCACCGGGGAGCTGTTTTTT. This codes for CSASYGGATGELFF.

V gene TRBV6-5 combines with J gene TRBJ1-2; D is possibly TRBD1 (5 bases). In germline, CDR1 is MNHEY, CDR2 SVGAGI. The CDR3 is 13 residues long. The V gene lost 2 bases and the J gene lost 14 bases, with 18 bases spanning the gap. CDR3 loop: CASSYGGDPLFTF. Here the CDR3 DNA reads TGTGCCAGCAGTTACGGCGGGGACCCCTTATTTACCTTC.

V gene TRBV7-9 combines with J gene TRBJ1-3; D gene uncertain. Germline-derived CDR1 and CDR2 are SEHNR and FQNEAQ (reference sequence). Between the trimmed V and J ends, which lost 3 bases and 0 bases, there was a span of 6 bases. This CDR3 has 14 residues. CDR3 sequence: CASSFAVSGNTIYF. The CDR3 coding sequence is TGTGCCAGCAGCTTCGCGGTCTCTGGAAACACCATATATTTT.

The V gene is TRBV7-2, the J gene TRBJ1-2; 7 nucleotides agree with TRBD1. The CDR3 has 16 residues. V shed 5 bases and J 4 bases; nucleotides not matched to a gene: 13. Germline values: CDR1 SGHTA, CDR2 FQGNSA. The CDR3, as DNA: TGTGCCAGCAGCCTGGGGACAGCCATCTCTAGCTATGGCTACACCTTC. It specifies CASSLGTAISSYGYTF. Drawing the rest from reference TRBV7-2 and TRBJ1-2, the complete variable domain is GAGVSQSPSNKVTEKGKDVELRCDPISGHTALYWYRQSLGQGLEFLIYFQGNSAPDKSGLPSDRFSAERTGGSVSTLTIQRTQQEDSAVYLCASSLGTAISSYGYTFGSGTRLTVV.